Presented here are 17 T cell receptor beta chains from one specimen sequenced in a study of cytomegalovirus exposure and HLA in healthy donors. The PCR made use of 60 Vbeta and 13 Jbeta primers. Profiled with immunoSEQ multiplex PCR; TCRdb holds only in-frame clones, not every one. The sample includes around 120,000 clones, 75% to 90% of them seen just once. The sequenced material came from PBMCs. Receptor source: a man aged 50 to 59 in good health and CMV-seronegative.

This chain connects TRBV19 to TRBJ2-5; TRBD2 aligns across 9 bases. Germline CDR1 reads LNHDA; CDR2 reads SQIVND (reference sequence). The length of the CDR3 is 18 residues. Trimming at V came to 3 bases and at J to 1 base, leaving 12 bases not matched to a gene. CDR3 in amino acids: CASSIRGRARALQETQYF. The CDR3 region has the DNA TGTGCCAGTAGTATTCGCGGGAGGGCCAGGGCCCTCCAAGAGACCCAGTACTTC.

The V call is TRBV7-2, the J call TRBJ2-4; 8 bases align to TRBD1. V gave up 5 bases and J gave up 9 bases; unmatched junction bases: 15. Germline V gene lookup returns CDR1 SGHTA and CDR2 FQGNSA. The CDR3 extends over 16 amino acids. The CDR3 reads CASSPPGQATWGIQYF. CDR3 nucleotide sequence: TGTGCCAGCAGCCCTCCGGGACAGGCGACTTGGGGCATTCAGTACTTC. The full variable domain, in which reference TRBV7-2 and TRBJ2-4 provide the parts outside the CDR3, is GAGVSQSPSNKVTEKGKDVELRCDPISGHTALYWYRQSLGQGLEFLIYFQGNSAPDKSGLPSDRFSAERTGGSVSTLTIQRTQQEDSAVYLCASSPPGQATWGIQYFGAGTRLSVL.

V gene TRBV19 combines with J gene TRBJ1-1, with 9 bases aligning to TRBD1. Germline trimming cut 6 bases from V and 5 bases from J; bases unmatched to any gene: 10. Germline CDR1 and CDR2: LNHDA and SQIVND (reference sequence). The CDR3 contains 15 residues. The CDR3 reads CASSVQQGAGTEAFF. In DNA form, the CDR3 reads TGTGCCAGTAGCGTCCAACAGGGGGCGGGGACTGAAGCTTTCTTT.

The chain uses TRBV30 and TRBJ1-1; D unresolved. V was shortened by 0 bases and J by 2 bases, with 10 bases between the two germline ends. This CDR3 contains 14 residues. From germline, CDR1 is GTSNPN and CDR2 SVGIG (reference sequence). The CDR3: CAWSVTPENTEAFF. The CDR3 coding sequence is TGTGCCTGGAGTGTAACGCCAGAAAACACTGAAGCTTTCTTT.

The chain carries TRBV7-3 and TRBJ2-1; 12 nucleotides align to TRBD2. There are 17 residues in the CDR3. The V and J ends lost 3 bases and 5 bases, in that order; junction bases with no gene match: 8. Germline V gene lookup returns CDR1 SGHTA and CDR2 FQGTGA. In DNA form, the CDR3 reads TGTGCCAGCAGCTTCCGGACTCTAGCGGGGGGGAACAATGAGCAGTTCTTC. Protein sequence: CASSFRTLAGGNNEQFF.

The gene calls are TRBV5-1 and TRBJ2-7; TRBD1 aligns across 9 bases. The CDR3 totals 14 residues. With V trimmed by 2 bases and J by 3 bases, 3 bases remained unmatched. Germline CDR1 SGHRS, CDR2 YFSETQ. CDR3 sequence: CASSFGTGSYEQYF. The CDR3 nucleotides are TGCGCCAGCAGCTTCGGGACAGGGAGCTACGAGCAGTACTTC.

The rearrangement joins TRBV30 to TRBJ1-3; D gene ambiguous. Germline values: CDR1 GTSNPN, CDR2 SVGIG (reference sequence). With 3 bases removed from V and 4 bases from J, the gap between germline ends came to 4 bases. This CDR3 spans 11 amino acids. As DNA, the CDR3 is TGTGCCTGGAGCGTCGGAAACACCATATATTTT. This translates into CAWSVGNTIYF. The variable domain in full, completed from reference TRBV30 and TRBJ1-3, reads SQTIHQWPATLVQPVGSPLSLECTVEGTSNPNLYWYRQAAGRGLQLLFYSVGIGQISSEVPQNLSASRPQDRQFILSSKKLLLSDSGFYLCAWSVGNTIYFGEGSWLTVV.

This clone was picked up one time. The V and J genes are TRBV6-5 and TRBJ1-5; 9 bases are a match to TRBD1. With V trimmed by 4 bases and J by 6 bases, 10 bases remained unmatched. CDR3 size: 16 residues. Germline CDR1 reads MNHEY; CDR2 reads SVGAGI. The CDR3 DNA reads as TGTGCCAGCAGTTCGGGACAGGGAAGGTCTCGTCAGCCCCAGCATTTT. Protein: CASSSGQGRSRQPQHF.

The chain employs TRBV6-1 and TRBJ1-1; TRBD1 aligns across 8 bases. The V and J ends lost 6 bases and 1 base, in that order; junction bases with no gene match: 4. The CDR3 consists of 14 residues. The germline V gene has CDR1 MNHNS and CDR2 SASEGT. The DNA of the CDR3 is TGTGCCAGCAGAGCCGGGACAGGGAACACTGAAGCTTTCTTT. This codes for CASRAGTGNTEAFF.

This chain links TRBV5-1 with TRBJ2-1, with D maybe TRBD2 (6 bases). V lost 1 base and J lost 0, with 8 bases in between. Germline V gene lookup returns CDR1 SGHRS and CDR2 YFSETQ. The CDR3 sequence is 15 residues long. The CDR3 nucleotides are TGCGCCAGCAGCTTGTGGGAGGCCTCCTACAATGAGCAGTTCTTC. Amino acid sequence: CASSLWEASYNEQFF. Filled out from reference TRBV5-1 and TRBJ2-1, the complete variable domain reads KAGVTQTPRYLIKTRGQQVTLSCSPISGHRSVSWYQQTPGQGLQFLFEYFSETQRNKGNFPGRFSGRQFSNSRSEMNVSTLELGDSALYLCASSLWEASYNEQFFGPGTRLTVL.

This sequence joins TRBV29-1 and TRBJ1-1; 9 nucleotides agree with TRBD1. The CDR3 sequence is 13 residues long. Germline V gene lookup returns CDR1 SQVTM and CDR2 ANQGSEA. Unmatched junction bases numbered 5, after V lost 5 bases and J lost 4 bases. The chain's CDR3 is CSVKQGAPTEAFF. In nucleotides, the CDR3 is TGCAGCGTTAAACAGGGGGCGCCCACTGAAGCTTTCTTT.

The chain is built from TRBV7-6 and TRBJ1-2, with D perhaps matching TRBD1 (5 bases). The germline V gene has CDR1 SGHVS and CDR2 FNYEAQ. CDR3 length: 14 amino acids. V lost 1 base, J lost 7 bases, and 13 bases lay in between. The CDR3 bases are TGTGCCAGCAGCTTAGATTTGCAGGGTGCTGGCTACACCTTC. Translating gives CASSLDLQGAGYTF.

There are a few counts of this clone. The chain recombines TRBV6-5 with TRBJ1-1; D is undetermined. CDR3 length: 12 residues. Germline V lookup: CDR1 MNHEY, CDR2 SVGAGI. With 8 bases removed from V and 2 bases from J, the gap between germline ends came to 9 bases. As DNA, the CDR3 is TGTGCCAGCGGACTTACTAACACTGAAGCTTTCTTT. As protein: CASGLTNTEAFF.

To note about this clone: Compared with germline, one end of the junction differs, possibly owing to a read error. This sequence joins TRBV12-5 and TRBJ2-2, with 11 positions matching TRBD1. The CDR3 sequence is 17 residues long. CDR1 is LGHNT and CDR2 is FRNRAP in the germline V gene. As DNA, the CDR3 is TGTGCTGGTGGTCTTCGGCCGGGACAGGGGGAGATCGGGGAGCTGTTTTTT. Amino acids: CAGGLRPGQGEIGELFF.

The J gene is TRBJ2-5, the V gene TRBV5-1, with TRBD1 matching over 8 bases. After removal of 1 base from V and 1 base from J, the junction contained 0 bases not matched to a gene. Germline loops: CDR1 SGHRS, CDR2 YFSETQ. This CDR3 spans 14 amino acids. CDR3 loop: CASSLTGGQETQYF. CDR3 DNA: TGCGCCAGCAGCTTGACAGGGGGCCAAGAGACCCAGTACTTC.

The CDR3 nucleotides are TGCGCCAGCAGTATAAGCGGGAGGGAATTAGGTGAGCAGTTCTTC. Translated, it gives CASSISGRELGEQFF. J is TRBJ2-1 and V is TRBV5-1; 10 nucleotides line up with TRBD2. CDR1 and CDR2 from the germline V gene are SGHRS and YFSETQ. The CDR3 length is 15 residues. The ends lost 5 bases at V and 9 bases at J; junction bases unmatched: 11.

This sequence joins TRBV4-3 and TRBJ2-7, with a tentative D call TRBD1 (5 bases). CDR3 length equals 15 residues. Per germline, CDR1 LGHNA and CDR2 YSLEER. V shed 0 bases and J shed 2 bases, with 11 bases lying between them. This CDR3 is CASSQDRGTAYEQYF. In nucleotides, the CDR3 is TGCGCCAGCAGCCAAGATAGGGGTACAGCCTACGAGCAGTACTTC.